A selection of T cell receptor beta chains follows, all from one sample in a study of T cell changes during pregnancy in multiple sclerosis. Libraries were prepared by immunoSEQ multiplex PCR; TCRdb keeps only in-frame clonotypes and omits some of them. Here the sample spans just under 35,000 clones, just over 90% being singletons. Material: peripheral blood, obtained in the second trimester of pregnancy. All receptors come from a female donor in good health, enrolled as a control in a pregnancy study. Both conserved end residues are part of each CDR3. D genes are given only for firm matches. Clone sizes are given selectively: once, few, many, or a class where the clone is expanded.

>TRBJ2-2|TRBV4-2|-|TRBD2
CASSLVVAGNTGELFF
TGTGCCAGCAGCTTGGTGGTAGCGGGAAACACCGGGGAGCTGTTTTTT
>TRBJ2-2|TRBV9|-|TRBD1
CASSQTGGSGRTGELFF
TGTGCCAGCAGCCAGACAGGGGGCTCGGGACGAACCGGGGAGCTGTTTTTT
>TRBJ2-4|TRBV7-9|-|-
CASSAGGLTLAKNIQYF
TGTGCCAGCAGCGCCGGCGGGCTAACCCTAGCCAAAAACATTCAGTACTTC
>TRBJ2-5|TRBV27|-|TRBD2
CASSYQREVGETQYF
TGTGCCAGCAGTTATCAGCGGGAGGTAGGGGAGACCCAGTACTTC
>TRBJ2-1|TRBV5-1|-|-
CASSSTSTHNEQFF
TGCGCCAGCAGCTCCACTAGTACGCACAATGAGCAGTTCTTC
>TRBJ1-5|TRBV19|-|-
CASSTKSGTSNQPQHF
TGTGCCAGTAGTACCAAGTCCGGGACAAGTAATCAGCCCCAGCATTTT
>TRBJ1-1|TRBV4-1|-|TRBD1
CASSPPIRGHNTEAFF
TGCGCCAGCAGCCCTCCCATCAGGGGGCATAACACTGAAGCTTTCTTT
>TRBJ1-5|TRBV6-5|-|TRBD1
CASSLQGSQPQHF
TGTGCCAGCAGTCTACAGGGGTCTCAGCCCCAGCATTTT
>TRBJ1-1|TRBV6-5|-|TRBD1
CASSGRTGKNTEAFF
TGTGCCAGCAGTGGTCGGACAGGCAAGAACACTGAAGCTTTCTTT
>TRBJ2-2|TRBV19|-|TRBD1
CASSTGTGLTGELFF
TGTGCCAGCTCCACCGGGACAGGGTTAACCGGGGAGCTGTTTTTT
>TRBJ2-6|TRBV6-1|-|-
CASSEAGRTGANVLTF
TGTGCCAGCAGTGAGGCAGGGAGGACAGGGGCCAACGTCCTGACTTTC
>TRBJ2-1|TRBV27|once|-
CASSLSFGNEQFF
TGTGCCAGCAGTTTATCGTTCGGTAATGAGCAGTTCTTC
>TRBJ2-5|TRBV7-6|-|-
CASSQPRRGGPNQETQYF
TGTGCCAGCAGCCAGCCGAGGAGGGGGGGGCCCAACCAAGAGACCCAGTACTTC
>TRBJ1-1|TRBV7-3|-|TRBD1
CASSTTGGTEAFF
TGTGCCAGCAGCACAACAGGGGGCACTGAAGCTTTCTTT
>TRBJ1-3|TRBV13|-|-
CASSTRQSPHRNTIYF
TGTGCCAGCAGCACGCGACAGTCCCCCCATAGAAACACCATATATTTT
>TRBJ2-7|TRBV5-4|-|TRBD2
CASSGLGEQYF
TGTGCCAGCAGTGGACTAGGCGAGCAGTACTTC
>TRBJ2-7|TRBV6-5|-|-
CASSYRDLSYEQYF
TGTGCCAGCAGTTACCGGGACTTGTCCTACGAGCAGTACTTC
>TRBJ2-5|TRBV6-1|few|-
CASSEVGGGQETQYF
TGTGCCAGCAGTGAAGTGGGGGGTGGCCAAGAGACCCAGTACTTC
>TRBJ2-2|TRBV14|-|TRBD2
CASSQTSGKNTGELFF
TGTGCCAGCAGCCAAACTAGCGGGAAGAACACCGGGGAGCTGTTTTTT
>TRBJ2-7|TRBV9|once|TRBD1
CASSVGADRVSYEQYF
TGTGCCAGCAGCGTGGGGGCGGACAGGGTCTCCTACGAGCAGTACTTC
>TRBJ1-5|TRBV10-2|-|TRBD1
CASSEGQGAISQPQHF
TGCGCCAGCAGTGAAGGACAGGGGGCAATTAGTCAGCCCCAGCATTTT
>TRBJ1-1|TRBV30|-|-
CAWSKGGDTEAFF
TGTGCCTGGAGTAAGGGAGGGGACACTGAAGCTTTCTTT
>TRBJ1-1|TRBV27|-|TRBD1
CASSAFRGVNTEAFF
TGTGCCAGCAGTGCCTTCAGGGGGGTGAACACTGAAGCTTTCTTT
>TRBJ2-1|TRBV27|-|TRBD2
CASSLWGLPNDEQFF
TGTGCCAGCAGTTTATGGGGACTACCCAACGATGAGCAGTTCTTC
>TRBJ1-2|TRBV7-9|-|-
CASNKLRSGGDYGYTF
TGTGCCAGCAACAAACTAAGGTCGGGGGGCGACTATGGCTACACCTTC
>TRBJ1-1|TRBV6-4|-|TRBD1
CASSEVRQGNTEAFF
TGTGCCAGCAGTGAAGTTCGACAGGGAAACACTGAAGCTTTCTTT
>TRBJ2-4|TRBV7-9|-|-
CASSLAGVAKNIQYF
TGTGCCAGCAGCTTAGCCGGGGTAGCCAAAAACATTCAGTACTTC
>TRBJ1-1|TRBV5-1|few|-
CASSLALGARNTEAFF
TGCGCCAGCAGCTTGGCCTTGGGGGCGCGTAACACTGAAGCTTTCTTT
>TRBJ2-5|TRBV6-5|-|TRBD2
CASSTITSGRETQYF
TGTGCCAGCAGTACTATTACTAGCGGGAGGGAGACCCAGTACTTC
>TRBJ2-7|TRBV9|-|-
CASSLGGGAYEQYF
TGTGCCAGCAGCCTTGGCGGAGGCGCCTACGAGCAGTACTTC
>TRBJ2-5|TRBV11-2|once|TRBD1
CASSRGTGSEQYF
TGTGCCAGCAGTCGCGGGACAGGGAGTGAGCAGTACTTC
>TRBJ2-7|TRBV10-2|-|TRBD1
CASSVPGQGDYEQYF
TGCGCCAGCAGTGTGCCGGGACAGGGGGACTACGAGCAGTACTTC
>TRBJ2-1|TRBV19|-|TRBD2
CASSSTGGPSEQFF
TGTGCCAGTAGTAGTACGGGGGGGCCGAGTGAGCAGTTCTTC
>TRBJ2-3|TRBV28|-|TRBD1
CASTPGGLGTDTQYF
TGTGCCAGCACCCCAGGGGGCCTGGGCACAGATACGCAGTATTTT
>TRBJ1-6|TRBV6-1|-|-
CASGVGYNSPLHF
TGTGCCAGCGGAGTCGGCTATAATTCACCCCTCCACTTT
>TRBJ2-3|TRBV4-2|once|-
CASSSSGSGVEAQYF
TGTGCCAGCAGCTCTTCGGGGTCAGGCGTTGAAGCGCAGTATTTT